This TCR beta chain was observed in a study of glioma-infiltrating T cells (dated by TCRdb to between 2015 and 2016). About the full investigation: Low-grade gliomas were WHO grade II oligodendrogliomas or astrocytomas, and glioblastomas were WHO grade IV tumors sampled at initial rather than recurrent diagnosis. Dexamethasone was administered to glioma patients for six or fewer days before surgery. The study sequenced TCR alpha- and beta-chain repertoires from glioma tissue, from non-neoplastic brain tissue and from matched peripheral blood mononuclear cells. Blood libraries targeted roughly 4.5- to 10-fold sequencing coverage of roughly 930,000 peripheral T cells. Three low-grade glioma patients, several primary glioblastoma patients, and three non-glioma patients who contributed non-neoplastic brain tissue made up the paired cohort. Each tissue-infiltrating repertoire was compared with the same patient's peripheral blood repertoire to measure divergence between tissue and blood T-cell populations. Study-wide findings and limitations: Patients with low tissue-blood divergence were marked by a signature set of shared blood CDR3 motifs, and this signature set was depleted in highly divergent patients. Very few CDR3 sequences were shared between tissue and blood, attributed to high CDR3 diversity and limited sampling. Small numbers underpinned the group comparisons: several glioblastoma patients, three low-grade glioma patients and three non-neoplastic patients. VJ-independent divergence between tissue and blood was below expectation in non-neoplastic patients but above expectation in all gliomas, especially low-grade gliomas.

TCR alpha and beta CDR3 regions were amplified with the iRepertoire nested amplicon-rescue multiplex PCR (arm-PCR) platform from RNA. For one-step reverse transcription and amplification, about 95-400 ng of tissue mRNA or PBMC total RNA was used as input. Following bead purification, Illumina adapters were added by a secondary multiplex PCR, and libraries between 200 and 400 bp were gel-purified. Demultiplexing relied on internal 6-nucleotide barcodes carried by the libraries. Sequencing of the libraries was done on an Illumina MiSeq using 2x220 or 2x250 nucleotide paired-end reads. In the original analysis: Paired reads were merged using FLASH 1.2.11 and aligned with BWA-MEM to the GRCh37 human genome, and TRA and TRB reads were then extracted. An IMGT-derived reference of cassette sequences and CDR3 motifs, with pseudogenes included, was used for V and J assignment. Three-frame translation of reads was performed, and productive CDR3s were defined as those with a C...FGXG motif and no stop codons. Clonotypes were defined as unique combinations of V-J cassette pair and CDR3 amino acid sequence. Reads were filtered by Hamming distance, with the threshold set by the sequence error rate of each sample in mapped regions. TCRdb ran its own pipeline on the public reads, namely fastp trimming at Q25 and MiXCR clone calling, and kept in-frame beta chains. Each CDR3 protein gets just one entry, which takes the most common genes and DNA from the rows behind it. TCRdb's processing, not the study's, gives the V and J calls here. The table for this sample lists fewer than 500,000 distinct CDR3 sequences; about two fifths of them were counted only once. The ten largest account for around 11% of the sample.

Looking up the germline V gene yields CDR1 LGHNA and CDR2 YNFKEQ. The CDR3 contains 15 residues, cysteine and phenylalanine counted. This entry keeps only the CDR3 DNA: 45 bases, framed from base 1. V loses 0 bases, J loses 6 bases, and the germline ends lie 15 bases apart. Of note for this clonotype: The antigen it binds to is not known. One base away there is no much larger clone; base qualities are not given.

Immediately after resection, surgical brain or tumor specimens were cryofrozen in liquid nitrogen, with peripheral blood cells collected concurrently. The clonotype comes from a human donor with low-grade glioma or glioblastoma, undergoing nonglioma brain surgery, or in good health (not recorded which). Sequencing input: glioma tissue, nonneoplastic brain tissue, or PBMCs (not recorded which). The sequence joins TRBV4-2 to TRBJ2-7, and possibly TRBD2, on 6 matching bases. At the DNA level, the sequence is TGTGCCAGCAGCCAAGATTACACCGGGAGTGGCGAGCAGTACTTC. Its protein product is CASSQDYTGSGEQYF.